Listed below are T cell receptor beta chains from one sample, sequenced in a study of identical twins. TCRdb itself ran the 5' RACE reads through MiXCR, one entry per CDR3 protein. The sample lists about 330,000 distinct CDR3 sequences; roughly 12% were seen once. In addition, the sample was reused for a study of yellow fever vaccine responses in identical twins.

The sequenced material came from CD8+ T cells sorted from blood. All receptors come from a woman aged 18-29 years in good health. Both conserved end residues are part of each CDR3. D genes are given only for firm matches. Only part of the rows carry a size: once, few, many, or a class if the clone is expanded.

V gene	J gene	D gene	clone size	CDR3 protein	CDR3 DNA
TRBV9	TRBJ2-7	NA	few	CASSAGLYQYEQYF	TGTGCCAGCAGCGCTGGACTATACCAGTACGAGCAGTACTTC
TRBV19	TRBJ2-7	NA	NA	CASSSLVGAASYEQYF	TGTGCCAGTAGTAGTCTTGTCGGAGCGGCCTCCTACGAGCAGTACTTC
TRBV2	TRBJ2-7	NA	few	CATAGFDYEQYF	TGTGCCACCGCAGGGTTCGACTACGAGCAGTACTTC
TRBV27	TRBJ2-1	NA	many	CASSRTLVLGEQFF	TGTGCCAGCAGTCGCACTCTAGTGTTAGGTGAGCAGTTCTTC
TRBV7-2	TRBJ2-1	TRBD2	few	CASSLRYGTSGIMSYNEQFF	TGTGCCAGCAGCCTGCGCTACGGTACTAGCGGGATAATGTCCTACAATGAGCAGTTCTTC
TRBV20-1	TRBJ1-5	NA	few	CSANLGVPGQPQHF	TGCAGTGCAAACCTGGGGGTCCCGGGACAGCCCCAGCATTTT
TRBV29-1	TRBJ2-1	TRBD2	many	CSVEGLAGTSSYNEQFF	TGCAGCGTTGAGGGACTAGCGGGAACCTCCTCCTACAATGAGCAGTTCTTC
TRBV25-1	TRBJ1-2	NA	few	CASSDREYGYTF	TGTGCCAGCAGTGACAGGGAGTATGGCTACACCTTC
TRBV28	TRBJ2-3	NA	NA	CASRPLTSLTDTQYF	TGTGCCAGCAGACCCCTGACTAGTCTCACAGATACGCAGTATTTT
TRBV6-1	TRBJ1-5	TRBD1	few	CASGTGENQPQHF	TGTGCCAGCGGGACAGGGGAGAATCAGCCCCAGCATTTT
TRBV5-1	TRBJ2-2	NA	NA	CASSLKGIVGELFF	TGCGCCAGCAGCTTGAAAGGGATCGTCGGGGAGCTGTTTTTT
TRBV20-1	TRBJ2-7	NA	NA	CSAREGRSYEQYF	TGCAGTGCTAGAGAGGGACGCTCCTACGAGCAGTACTTC
TRBV7-9	TRBJ1-5	TRBD1	NA	CASSLAGTGEDQPQHF	TGTGCCAGCAGCTTAGCGGGGACAGGGGAGGATCAGCCCCAGCATTTT
TRBV5-1	TRBJ2-1	TRBD2	few	CASSFAGGPAYNEQFF	TGCGCCAGCAGCTTCGCGGGAGGACCGGCCTACAATGAGCAGTTCTTC
TRBV3-1	TRBJ2-7	NA	few	CASSHFGTLYEQYF	TGTGCCAGCAGCCATTTCGGGACTCTATACGAGCAGTACTTC
TRBV24-1	TRBJ2-1	NA	NA	CATSVGPSYNEQFF	TGTGCCACCAGTGTGGGACCATCCTACAATGAGCAGTTCTTC
TRBV7-9	TRBJ2-2	NA	NA	CASSLVPRWNYTGELFF	TGTGCCAGCAGCTTAGTCCCGAGGTGGAATTACACCGGGGAGCTGTTTTTT
TRBV12-3/TRBV12-4	TRBJ2-1	TRBD2	NA	CASSFNLLAFEQFF	TGTGCCAGCAGCTTTAACCTACTAGCGTTTGAGCAGTTCTTC
TRBV28	TRBJ2-1	NA	NA	CASSWDASTYNEQFF	TGTGCCAGCAGTTGGGACGCCAGCACCTACAATGAGCAGTTCTTC
TRBV19	TRBJ2-5	NA	NA	CASSIAFQETQYF	TGTGCCAGTAGTATTGCGTTCCAAGAGACCCAGTACTTC
TRBV7-8	TRBJ2-5	TRBD2	NA	CASSSLAGGSVESQYF	TGTGCCAGCAGCTCCTTAGCGGGAGGGTCGGTTGAGTCCCAGTACTTC
TRBV7-9	TRBJ1-1	TRBD1	NA	CASSPPRTGETEAFF	TGTGCCAGCAGCCCTCCTCGGACAGGGGAAACTGAAGCTTTCTTT
TRBV5-1	TRBJ2-1	NA	few	CASSLGRQMAYNEQFF	TGCGCCAGCAGCTTGGGCCGGCAAATGGCCTACAATGAGCAGTTCTTC
TRBV14	TRBJ1-5	NA	few	CASSQGSRSNQPQHF	TGTGCCAGCAGCCAAGGTTCCAGGAGCAATCAGCCCCAGCATTTT
TRBV9	TRBJ2-1	TRBD2	NA	CASSGASGYNEQFF	TGTGCCAGCTCGGGGGCTAGCGGGTACAATGAGCAGTTCTTC
TRBV4-1	TRBJ2-5	NA	many	CATKGESGPKETQYF	TGCGCCACAAAGGGTGAATCTGGCCCAAAAGAGACCCAGTACTTC
TRBV6-1	TRBJ2-7	TRBD2	NA	CASSEGLAGGGYEQYF	TGTGCCAGCAGTGAGGGGCTAGCGGGAGGTGGCTACGAGCAGTACTTC
TRBV29-1	TRBJ2-2	NA	few	CSVGQSNTGELFF	TGCAGCGTTGGCCAGTCGAACACCGGGGAGCTGTTTTTT
TRBV9	TRBJ2-7	NA	few	CASSASGTRHEQYF	TGTGCCAGCAGCGCAAGCGGGACACGCCACGAGCAGTACTTC
TRBV24-1	TRBJ2-7	TRBD1	NA	CATSPSDRVEQYF	TGTGCCACCAGTCCCAGCGACAGGGTGGAGCAGTACTTC
TRBV7-9	TRBJ2-1	NA	few	CASSSYLGEQFF	TGTGCCAGCAGCTCCTACCTGGGTGAGCAGTTCTTC
TRBV4-1	TRBJ1-1	TRBD1	NA	CASRLKGTANTEAFF	TGCGCCAGCAGACTGAAGGGGACAGCGAACACTGAAGCTTTCTTT
TRBV6-1	TRBJ2-5	TRBD2	many	CASSGVAGGGETQYF	TGTGCCAGCTCCGGGGTAGCGGGAGGAGGCGAGACCCAGTACTTC
TRBV25-1	TRBJ2-5	NA	few	CASSDLNGGPLRETQYF	TGTGCCAGCAGTGATCTCAACGGGGGGCCCCTCAGGGAGACCCAGTACTTC
TRBV27	TRBJ2-1	NA	NA	CASSFNAWNEQFF	TGTGCCAGCAGTTTTAACGCGTGGAATGAGCAGTTCTTC
TRBV9	TRBJ1-1	NA	few	CASSEHPNTEAFF	TGTGCCAGCAGCGAACACCCAAATACTGAAGCTTTCTTT
TRBV20-1	TRBJ1-6	TRBD1	few	CSARDPGTGANSPLHF	TGCAGTGCTAGAGACCCTGGGACAGGAGCTAATTCACCCCTCCACTTT
TRBV7-9	TRBJ2-7	TRBD2	few	CASSSRTSEVYEQYF	TGTGCCAGCAGCTCAAGGACTAGCGAAGTCTACGAGCAGTACTTC
TRBV29-1	TRBJ1-2	TRBD1	many	CSVDTGGRGYTF	TGCAGCGTCGATACAGGGGGCAGAGGCTACACCTTC
TRBV9	TRBJ2-1	NA	few	CASSGIGPYNEQFF	TGTGCCAGCAGCGGAATAGGGCCCTACAATGAGCAGTTCTTC
TRBV24-1	TRBJ2-5	NA	few	CATSDLIGTKETQYF	TGTGCCACCAGTGATTTAATCGGGACCAAAGAGACCCAGTACTTC
TRBV7-7	TRBJ2-1	NA	many	CASSKTGSSYNEQFF	TGTGCCAGCAGCAAAACAGGGAGCTCCTACAATGAGCAGTTCTTC
TRBV29-1	TRBJ2-2	NA	few	CSVEDRFAGELFF	TGCAGCGTTGAAGATCGGTTCGCCGGGGAGCTGTTTTTT
TRBV27	TRBJ2-1	NA	few	CASSKGDVAYNEQFF	TGTGCCAGCAGTAAGGGGGATGTGGCCTACAATGAGCAGTTCTTC
TRBV2	TRBJ2-1	TRBD2	many	CASSNTFRLAGPLSSYNEQFF	TGTGCCAGCAGCAACACATTCAGACTAGCGGGGCCCTTGAGCTCCTACAATGAGCAGTTCTTC
TRBV2	TRBJ2-1	NA	many	CASSETDYSSYNEQFF	TGTGCCAGCAGTGAAACGGACTATAGCTCCTACAATGAGCAGTTCTTC
TRBV3-1	TRBJ2-3	TRBD2	NA	CASSQDEVAGPDTQYF	TGTGCCAGCAGCCAAGATGAGGTAGCGGGGCCAGATACGCAGTATTTT
TRBV5-1	TRBJ1-2	NA	NA	CASSGGSDGYTF	TGCGCCAGCAGTGGAGGGTCGGATGGCTACACCTTC
TRBV5-6	TRBJ2-1	TRBD2	NA	CASSRTSGPYNEQFF	TGTGCCAGCAGCCGTACTAGCGGGCCATACAATGAGCAGTTCTTC
TRBV13	TRBJ2-2	NA	few	CASSAPQGGGELFF	TGTGCCAGCAGCGCCCCGCAGGGGGGCGGGGAGCTGTTTTTT
TRBV29-1	TRBJ1-2	TRBD1	NA	CSVDQMTGPYGYTF	TGCAGCGTTGACCAGATGACAGGGCCGTATGGCTACACCTTC
TRBV7-8	TRBJ2-3	TRBD2	NA	CASSWDYEVTDTQYF	TGTGCCAGCAGCTGGGACTACGAGGTGACAGATACGCAGTATTTT
TRBV5-1	TRBJ2-1	NA	NA	CASNSGTSSYNEQFF	TGCGCCAGCAACTCGGGCACGAGCTCCTACAATGAGCAGTTCTTC
TRBV28	TRBJ1-6	NA	NA	CASRLITTGSPLHF	TGTGCCAGCAGACTTATAACTACGGGATCACCCCTCCACTTT
TRBV20-1	TRBJ2-1	NA	NA	CSARDPGPIVDEQFF	TGCAGTGCTAGAGATCCAGGCCCCATCGTCGATGAGCAGTTCTTC